These T cell receptor beta chains were read from a single sample in a study of cytomegalovirus exposure and HLA in healthy donors. Assay: immunoSEQ multiplex PCR; the TCRdb copy retains only in-frame clones and omits some. This table has 85,000 to 130,000 clones, almost 80% appearing once. Sequencing input: PBMCs. The receptors derive from a man in his 60s in good health and CMV-seropositive. CDR3s leave out the opening cysteine and the closing phenylalanine or tryptophan. The D gene is left open where the match is weak.

d_call v_call cdr3_aa
TRBD1 TRBV5-1 ASSEGAGETQY
TRBD1 TRBV11-2 ASSTTPGQYNEQF
- TRBV27 ASSQNRGANTGELF
- TRBV5-4 AKFGQALYGGGWDRHGYT
TRBD1 TRBV2 ASSERRDRGHTF
- TRBV7-2 ASSLGQGEKLF
TRBD1 TRBV27 ASRDRGRRNSPLH
- TRBV10-3 ATIWRETQY
- TRBV7-2 ASSTKQGGYTEAF
- TRBV6-5 ASTTHSLRGETQY
TRBD1 TRBV7-6 ASSYPWTGGQEKQF
- TRBV11-2 ASSFAFGEAF
TRBD1 TRBV6-1 ASSLFRGQGYT
TRBD2 TRBV6-4 ASSPFSGGDYNEQF
TRBD1 TRBV15 ATSSLEGAGTDTQY
- TRBV19 ASMKQGYDEQF
- TRBV30 AWTRDGDTQY
- TRBV5-1 ASSIGQGHSEAF
- TRBV6-1 ASEVERQPSQPQH
- TRBV18 ASSIQGEDTEAF
- TRBV18 ASSLGQTGTIY
- TRBV7-8 ASSLEVGGERT
TRBD1 TRBV7-2 ASSHDAGQGAGYT
- TRBV27 ASSREQYNEKLF
- TRBV9 ASSVGPQGGEQF
- TRBV7-9 ASSLAASYNEQF
- TRBV9 ASSIHSDKDTIY
TRBD1 TRBV5-1 ASSPDPGGSHEKLF
TRBD1 TRBV18 ASSPPTGERQEKLF
- TRBV7-9 ASSPPNQPQH
- TRBV4-1 ASSQRPAGVSGNTIY
TRBD1 TRBV27 ASSSPSLTGDEQY
TRBD1 TRBV9 ASSRDRVTEAF
- TRBV15 ATSRDAPGTGELF
- TRBV19 ASSIERTGQETQY
TRBD1 TRBV19 ASQDRPSYEQY
TRBD1 TRBV9 ASSEGTGKNSPLH
- TRBV6-5 ASSDGLYYGYT
TRBD1 TRBV9 ASSSDLRGSGNTIY